The text below deals with one T cell receptor beta chain. The data are from a study of blood T cell repertoires in COVID-19. At the level of the study: Spain, Italy and the United States supplied samples that represented acute and convalescent COVID-19.

As handled by the study authors: Estimates of nucleated cell counts were drawn from the amplification of reference gene primers. Method: immunoSEQ multiplex PCR; TCRdb's copy keeps in-frame clones and lacks some. D and trimming come from the DNA, and the V and J calls and clone size come from that table. Of approximately 69,000 clones in the sample, just under 80% were seen once. The CDR3 loop spans 14 amino acids. V shed 8 bases and J 1 base; nucleotides not matched to a gene: 5. In germline, CDR1 is SGHRS, CDR2 YFSETQ. This TCR came from a human donor in a cohort sampled during active COVID-19. The V gene is TRBV5-1, the J gene TRBJ1-1; 10 bases match TRBD1. Source material: peripheral blood. In nucleotides, the CDR3 is TGCGCCAGTCACCGGGACAGGGGGAACACTGAAGCTTTCTTT. Translation: CASHRDRGNTEAFF.